This T cell receptor (beta chain) was profiled in a study of cytomegalovirus exposure and HLA in healthy donors (TCRdb year 2017). About the study as a whole: According to an earlier analysis of a few hundred of the donors, about 190 million T cells yielded roughly 110 million unique TCR beta sequences and about 280 Gb of sequence data. The study combined high-throughput TCR immunosequencing, statistical association of individual TCRs with disease status, and machine learning to predict cytomegalovirus infection status. To decide whether each TCR beta V gene segment behaved as functional or pseudogenic, an earlier analysis of approximately 590 of the donors relied on high-throughput TCR beta sequencing. In addition to the first cohort of approximately 650 subjects, a separate validation cohort of approximately 130 different subjects was used. Rather than using new phenotypic data, the later analysis identified candidate immune exposures from TCR beta sequences and from how often those sequences occurred across donors. Donor age, sex, ethnicity and CMV serostatus were compiled together with the repertoire data. In a later genetic analysis, genome-wide SNP genotypes for about three fifths of the 666 donors were used, and that subset was treated as a discovery cohort. Typing coverage differed by locus: A, B, C, DRB1 and DQB1 were typed in about 629-640 donors, DQA1 in 522, DPA1 in 600 to 610, and DPB1 in 450 to 490. Several DR-DQ haplotypes were treated as single units for association and clustering because of strong linkage in the cohort. Of the roughly 400 genotyped donors, over 65% fell in the genetic ancestry cluster associated with self-reported Caucasian donors. The study aimed to test whether signatures of past pathogen exposure could be identified by cataloging public T cell receptors. All discovery cohort repertoires had been generated on a single sequencing platform. The study profiled the T cell repertoires of hundreds of subjects by immunosequencing and related them to cytomegalovirus serostatus. In a later analysis, previously published TCR beta repertoires from hundreds of donors were re-analyzed and high-resolution HLA genotyping was added so that TCR occurrence patterns could be studied. Across 398 genotyped donors of the cohort, an average of 235,054 unique TCR beta nucleotide sequences per donor were sequenced, and about a sixth of those sequences were non-productive. An early release that covered some 630 HLA-typed donors contained approximately 300 gigabases of sequencing data and about 93 million unique TCR sequences. Class I and class II HLA loci were covered by the typing at four-digit resolution.

This clone has a handful of counts. Its binding antigen is unknown. There are no base qualities to consult, and no much larger clone falls within one base. The library was generated by the immunoSEQ multiplex PCR assay. For the multiplex PCR, a mixture combining 60 forward primers for TCR Vbeta segments and 13 reverse primers for TCR Jbeta segments was used. Amplification of the CDR3 region of rearranged TCR beta genes was performed with a multiplex PCR assay on genomic DNA. The Illumina HiSeq System was used to sequence the amplified TCR beta libraries as 87-base-pair reads. Per the source publication's procedure: In a later analysis, some 80 million unique TCR beta chains were counted across the 650 to 750 repertoires, and about 10 million of these chains were shared by at least two donors. Raw reads were error-corrected and collapsed into unique sequences by a nearest-neighbor algorithm in which closely related sequences were merged to remove PCR and sequencing errors. Alignment of CDR3 sequences to IMGT reference sequences was used to assign V, D and J gene segments. For a sequence to be retained, at least a six-nucleotide match to both a V gene segment and a J gene segment was required. Rearrangements were called productive when the CDR3 lacked stop codons and stayed in frame with V and J; all others were non-productive. CDR3 was defined by IMGT convention, running from the second conserved V-encoded cysteine to the conserved J-encoded phenylalanine. The earlier analysis of 550 to 650 of the donors excluded any sequence lacking an unambiguous match to a single V gene segment. In an earlier analysis of some 590 of the donors, a V segment was called functional when productive rearrangements were above 56.7%, and segregating when the standard deviation between donors exceeded 5%. A statistical classification framework was built for diagnosing cytomegalovirus status from the catalog of TCR beta chain sequences. A later analysis assigned V and J genes by comparing TCR nucleotide sequences with IMGT/GENE-DB human TR gene sequences. In a later analysis, CDR3 sequences and most-parsimonious VDJ recombination scenarios were assigned using the TCRdist pipeline. In a later analysis, each TCR beta chain was defined by its CDR3 amino acid sequence together with its V-gene family, and reads lacking a unique V-gene family were excluded. A later analysis removed over 500 highly shared, low-generation-probability nucleotide sequences to deal with suspected cross-contamination and a sequencing artifact. In a later analysis, a clonal expansion index was calculated for each public chain from normalized within-repertoire ranks of inferred template counts. In a later analysis, generation probabilities were computed using a VDJ recombination model fitted to out-of-frame rearrangements, and the results were checked against IGoR. In a later analysis, hypergeometric tests were used to score TCR-TCR, TCR-HLA and TCR-CMV co-occurrence, with a repertoire-size bias correction applied to TCR pairs. A later analysis estimated false discovery rates by permuting HLA or CMV assignments 20 times. In a later analysis, co-occurring TCRs were grouped using DBSCAN, with TCRdist sequence similarity added in when clustering inside HLA-allele-positive subsets. For co-occurrence clustering, repertoires with fewer than 30,000 or more than 120,000 public chains were excluded, along with 4 to 6 repertoires with anomalous nucleotide sharing. TCRdb took this table from immuneACCESS and kept in-frame rearrangements with V and J called. Such tables lack part of the clones; where checked against another copy, unresolved V genes explain under half of the gap, and the rest is unexplained. That table supplies the V and J calls and clone size; D and trimming were determined from the DNA. This sample has 150,000 to 200,000 clones in its table, and 75% to 85% of those were observed once. The top ten clones comprise approximately 0.87% of the sample.

The cohort consisted of 600 to 700 healthy bone marrow donors. At the time of sampling, every cohort member was nominally healthy, though immune exposures that went unrecorded were likely present. The donor tested CMV seropositive, placing the donor among the 250 to 350 seropositive members of the cohort. Each donor provided a peripheral blood sample, and peripheral blood mononuclear cells were used for TCR beta sequencing. Genomic DNA extraction from the blood cell samples was performed with the Qiagen DNeasy Blood Extraction Kit. What the study reported, not specific to this receptor: In a later analysis, TCR association rates were found to vary across HLA loci, with the most associated TCRs seen for DRB1 alleles and the fewest for HLA-C alleles. While some public TCRs were present in many individuals, most TCR sequences turned up only very rarely across donors. Specific HLA alleles were associated with 15,000 to 20,000 TCR beta sequences at a false discovery rate of 0.05 in a later analysis. The cohort was sequenced for TCR beta chains only, and without alpha or paired-chain data the features that could be detected were limited. Because some donors lacked HLA typing at each locus, the association tests relied only on the typed subset. Compared with the approximately 720-donor mean, donors in an Asian-associated ancestry cluster had fewer N-insertions in productive TCRs, according to a later genetic analysis. Strong co-occurrence of HLA alleles, especially DR and DQ, made assigning TCR associations to individual alleles difficult. In vitro tests confirmed that a few of the cytomegalovirus-associated TCR beta chains recognize cytomegalovirus antigens. The study gave a list of 150 to 200 TCR beta chains associated with cytomegalovirus. In a later genetic analysis, a missense DCLRE1C variant was associated with V-gene and J-gene trimming of TCR beta chains, and the association was replicated in an independent cohort. The presence/absence analyses assumed that sequencing depth was roughly uniform across donors, and that assumption may not be true. Compared with equally common non-associated chains, HLA-associated TCR beta chains in a later analysis were more clonally expanded and had lower generation probabilities. Because counts were too low, about 18 rarely observed V segments, including chromosome 9 orphons, were left out of the earlier analysis of 587 of the donors. Correlated functional status among segregating V segments might reflect linkage disequilibrium, but an unknown experimental factor could not be ruled out. CMV serostatus was the only immune exposure information available for the cohort. The sequencing pipeline was judged likely to have produced a cluster of highly shared sequence variants as a technical artifact. Several of the top co-occurrence clusters appeared to be linked to parvovirus B19, influenza, CMV and Epstein-Barr virus, according to a later analysis. The classifier was reported to diagnose cytomegalovirus status with high specificity and sensitivity in both the original cohort and the validation cohort. A later analysis found that most CMV-associated TCR beta chains appeared HLA-restricted, with HLA associations seemingly driven largely by CMV exposure. Broadly in line with IMGT annotations, most TCR beta V segments showed up in productive rearrangements about 87% or about 30% of the time in an earlier analysis of 450 to 600 of the donors. A further reported finding was that TCR beta sequences accurately predicted the HLA-A and HLA-B alleles for most subjects in the first cohort. The authors suggested that the approach could potentially be generalized to other disease states and immunological phenotypes.

This sequence was found in a girl aged 2 to 10 in good health and CMV-seropositive. Sequenced sample: PBMCs.

Here the CDR3 is given as CASSRGLRTDLYPYEQYF. The DNA reads TGTGCCAGCAGCCGGGGATTAAGGACGGACTTATACCCCTACGAGCAGTACTTC. The V and J genes are TRBV7-9 and TRBJ2-7, with TRBD2 as a weak D call on 5 bases. The CDR3 runs 18 residues from the cysteine to the phenylalanine. Of all the DNA, just the CDR3 is kept, 54 bases in frame from base 1. The germline V gene (reference sequence) provides CDR1 SEHNR and CDR2 FQNEAQ. The V and J ends are trimmed by 5 bases and 2 bases, leaving 25 bases between them.